Below are 29 T cell receptor beta chains sequenced from a single sample in a study of CD8 T cells in Susac syndrome. The RNA, roughly 0.45 to 1 ug, was put through reverse transcription using random hexamers. TCRdb re-derived calls from the immunoSEQ multiplex PCR reads in MiXCR, one entry per CDR3 protein. The table shows about 80,000 distinct CDR3 sequences, with around 94% occurring only once. Source material: CD8+ T cells from PBMCs. The receptor set was obtained from a human donor in good health.

This chain uses TRBV6-5 with TRBJ2-7; D not certain. CDR1 is MNHEY and CDR2 is SVGAGI in the germline V gene. V was trimmed by 8 bases and J by 7 bases, leaving 12 bases between them. This CDR3 is built from 11 residues. The CDR3 DNA follows: TGTGCCAGCGGCCCCTACTGGGAGCAGTACGTC. This translates into CASGPYWEQYV.

The V gene is TRBV20-1, the J gene TRBJ2-5, with 8 bases aligning to TRBD2. V dropped 6 bases and J dropped 2; count of bases not matched to a gene: 11. The V gene's germline CDR1 is DFQATT and CDR2 SNEGSKA (reference sequence). The CDR3 runs 15 residues. The CDR3 nucleotides read TGCAGTGCAACTTGGACTAGCCTTTTTCAAGAGACCCAGTACTTC. It translates to CSATWTSLFQETQYF.

The chain has TRBV18 and TRBJ1-5; no firm D call. Trimming pared 0 bases from V and 4 bases from J, leaving 7 bases between. Germline V gene lookup returns CDR1 KGHSH and CDR2 LQKENI. This CDR3 has 14 amino acids. The CDR3 protein is CASSPPDLNQPQHF. The DNA of the CDR3 is TGTGCCAGCTCACCACCGGACCTTAATCAGCCCCAGCATTTT.

The genes are TRBV4-1 and TRBJ2-2; 8 bases agree with TRBD1. The trim removed 4 bases at V and 1 base at J, leaving 2 bases unmatched. This CDR3 contains 15 residues. Germline CDR1 reads MGHRA; CDR2 reads YSYEKL. DNA for the CDR3: TGCGCCAGCAGCCCGGGACAGGAGAACACCGGGGAGCTGTTTTTT. Its protein is CASSPGQENTGELFF.

The chain uses TRBV9 and TRBJ1-3; D call uncertain. CDR3 length equals 14 residues. V dropped 0 bases and J dropped 4 bases, with 8 bases sitting between them. Germline-derived CDR1 and CDR2 are SGDLS and YYNGEE. DNA of the CDR3: TGTGCCAGCAGCGTAGGACATTCCGGAAACACCATATATTTT. It encodes CASSVGHSGNTIYF.

This sequence joins TRBV27 and TRBJ2-3; TRBD2 agrees at 12 bases. The CDR3 length is 15 residues. Germline CDR1 is MNHEY and CDR2 is SMNVEV (reference sequence). Trimming cost V 5 bases and J 4 bases; bases outside gene matches: 4. CDR3 in DNA: TGTGCCAGCAGTCCGCCTAGCGGGGGGGCAGATACGCAGTATTTT. Translating gives CASSPPSGGADTQYF.

The J gene is TRBJ2-5, the V gene TRBV20-1; TRBD2 matches at 9 bases. Trimming at V came to 6 bases and at J to 2 bases, leaving 7 bases not matched to a gene. The CDR3 extends over 14 amino acids. The germline V gene has CDR1 DFQATT and CDR2 SNEGSKA (reference sequence). CDR3 residues: CSATPGLAQETQYF. CDR3 nucleotides: TGCAGTGCCACCCCGGGACTAGCTCAAGAGACCCAGTACTTC.

The chain couples TRBV29-1 to TRBJ2-1; weak D call: TRBD1 (5 bases). This CDR3 contains 12 residues. V lost 5 bases and J lost 7, with 12 bases in between. Germline-derived CDR1 and CDR2 are SQVTM and ANQGSEA. The chain's CDR3 is CSVPPGPNEQFF. In DNA form, the CDR3 reads TGCAGCGTTCCCCCAGGGCCAAATGAGCAGTTCTTC.

The J gene is TRBJ1-2, the V gene TRBV12-3 or TRBV12-4; weak D call: TRBD1 (5 bases). V was pared by 0 bases and J by 4 bases, with 15 bases between. CDR3 length: 16 amino acids. Written as DNA, the CDR3 is TGTGCCAGCAGTTTAGCGCTAGGGGTTGCGGCCTATGGCTACACCTTC. Protein: CASSLALGVAAYGYTF.

V usage is TRBV5-4 and J usage is TRBJ2-4; D might be TRBD2 (5 bases). CDR3 length: 12 residues. CDR1 and CDR2 from the germline V gene are SGHNT and YYREEE (reference sequence). V dropped 6 bases and J dropped 9 bases, with 13 bases sitting between them. The CDR3 DNA is TGTGCCAGCAAGGGCCCGAGCGGCATTCAGTACTTC. This gives the protein CASKGPSGIQYF.

The genes are TRBV27 and TRBJ2-2, with 9 positions matching TRBD1. The ends lost 9 bases at V and 4 bases at J; junction bases unmatched: 9. Per the germline V gene, CDR1 is MNHEY and CDR2 is SMNVEV (reference sequence). The CDR3 has 15 residues. CDR3 sequence (DNA): TGTGCCAGTCGACCGGGGACAGGGTCCACCGGGGAGCTGTTTTTT. Translation: CASRPGTGSTGELFF.

This clonotype has a handful of counts. V is TRBV14 and J is TRBJ1-1, with D hard to call. V gave up 1 base and J gave up 6 bases, with 6 bases separating them. Germline V lookup: CDR1 SGHDN, CDR2 FVKESK. The CDR3 runs to 12 residues. The CDR3 is CASSQGGAEAFF. Here the CDR3 DNA reads TGTGCCAGCAGCCAAGGCGGAGCTGAAGCTTTCTTT.

This clonotype appeared a single time. In DNA, the CDR3 is TGTGCCAGCAGTCCCCTGGGCCGCCCCTACGAGCAGTACGTC. Its protein product is CASSPLGRPYEQYV. The chain employs TRBV28 and TRBJ2-7; D remains ambiguous. The germline CDR1 and CDR2 sequences are MDHEN and SYDVKM. Trimming shortened V by 5 bases and J by 2 bases, and 13 bases separated the two germline ends. CDR3 size: 14 residues.

The chain carries TRBV4-1 and TRBJ2-7, with D possibly matching TRBD1 (5 bases). This CDR3 is 18 amino acids long. Germline V gene lookup returns CDR1 MGHRA and CDR2 YSYEKL. Trimming stripped 0 bases from V and 3 bases from J, with 21 bases between. Here the CDR3 DNA reads TGCGCCAGCAGCCAAGAGTGGGGCCGTGACCTACAGCGCTACGAGCAGTACTTC. Translating gives CASSQEWGRDLQRYEQYF.

V and J are TRBV27 and TRBJ1-1, with D unresolved. The CDR3 loop spans 16 amino acids. Germline values: CDR1 MNHEY, CDR2 SMNVEV (reference sequence). Between the trimmed V and J ends, which lost 3 bases and 1 base, there was a span of 15 bases. The CDR3 protein is CASSFPTPVGNTEAFF. The CDR3 region has the DNA TGTGCCAGCAGTTTCCCCACGCCAGTGGGGAACACTGAAGCTTTCTTT.

CDR3 nucleotide sequence: TGTGCCAGCAGCTACAAACACGGGACACAACTCAACGAGCAGTACGTC. Translation: CASSYKHGTQLNEQYV. The genes are TRBV6-5 and TRBJ2-7, with D possibly being TRBD1 (6 bases). The germline CDR1 and CDR2 sequences are MNHEY and SVGAGI. The CDR3 is made up of 16 amino acids. V gave up 6 bases and J gave up 5 bases, with 23 bases separating them.

The rearrangement uses TRBV27 and TRBJ2-2; D is ambiguous. The CDR3 sequence is 17 residues long. In germline, CDR1 is MNHEY, CDR2 SMNVEV (reference sequence). Trimming left V 5 bases short and J 1 base short, with 17 bases between. This CDR3 reads CASSGTTVGRNTGELFF. CDR3 nucleotide sequence: TGTGCCAGCAGTGGAACAACCGTTGGTAGGAACACCGGGGAGCTGTTTTTT.

This clonotype appeared a single time. A junction end diverges from the germline sequence, so it may reflect a read error. The chain combines TRBV5-1 with TRBJ1-2; D is unclear. This CDR3 contains 15 residues. Germline V lookup: CDR1 SGHRS, CDR2 YFSETQ. The CDR3: CASRLAYNSDHGYTF. The CDR3 nucleotides are TGCGCCAGCAGATTGGCTTACAACAGTGATCATGGCTACACCTTC.

V is TRBV12-3 or TRBV12-4 and J is TRBJ2-7; D remains ambiguous. CDR3 length equals 12 residues. The germline V and J ends were trimmed by 3 bases and 6 bases, with 9 bases remaining between them. The CDR3 is CASSFRAREQYV. As DNA, the CDR3 is TGTGCCAGCAGTTTCCGGGCGCGCGAGCAGTACGTC.

The rearrangement uses TRBV4-1 and TRBJ2-7, with D maybe TRBD2 (5 bases). There are 16 residues in the CDR3. The germline V gene has CDR1 MGHRA and CDR2 YSYEKL. The V end lost 3 bases, the J end lost 4 bases, and 19 bases lay between the germline ends. CDR3 residues: CASSQVGPGTLYEQYF. As DNA, the CDR3 is TGCGCCAGCAGCCAGGTCGGACCGGGAACTCTTTACGAGCAGTACTTC.

This clonotype showed up just once. The DNA for the CDR3 is TGTGCCAGCAGCCCTTCAGGGAGCTCTGGAAACACCATATATTTT. It yields the protein CASSPSGSSGNTIYF. The chain uses TRBV9 and TRBJ1-3; D possibly corresponds to TRBD1 (5 bases). Germline CDR1 and CDR2: SGDLS and YYNGEE. The V end lost 4 bases, the J end lost 0 bases, and 11 bases lay between the germline ends. The CDR3 runs to 15 residues.

This clonotype was found once. V usage is TRBV6-5 and J usage is TRBJ1-1; D remains ambiguous. Germline V gene lookup returns CDR1 MNHEY and CDR2 SVGAGI. There are 15 residues in the CDR3. Trimming pared 8 bases from V and 1 base from J, leaving 17 bases between. The CDR3 nucleotides are TGTGCCAGCCGCTCGAGAAGGGTAGCGAACACTGAAGCTTTCTTT. This translates into CASRSRRVANTEAFF.

V and J are TRBV6-1 and TRBJ2-3, with 12 bases matching TRBD2. The CDR3 extends over 18 amino acids. Germline assignment: CDR1 MNHNS and CDR2 SASEGT. After removal of 5 bases from V and 4 bases from J, the junction contained 13 bases not matched to a gene. In DNA, the CDR3 is TGTGCCAGCAGTCGGGTCCGACTAGCGGGAGAGGGCCCAGATACGCAGTATTTT. It encodes CASSRVRLAGEGPDTQYF.

This clonotype was recorded only once. The CDR3 here is CASSEEGARVIQYF. CDR3 nucleotides: TGTGCCAGCAGTGAAGAGGGGGCGCGAGTCATTCAGTACTTC. This chain connects TRBV2 to TRBJ2-4, with TRBD1 matching over 7 bases. J was trimmed by 9 bases and V by 1 base; bases with no gene match: 6. CDR3 length: 14 amino acids. Per germline, CDR1 SNHLY and CDR2 FYNNEI. The full variable domain, with the rest looked up from reference TRBV2 and TRBJ2-4, is EPEVTQTPSHQVTQMGQEVILRCVPISNHLYFYWYRQILGQKVEFLVSFYNNEISEKSEIFDDQFSVERPDGSNFTLKIRSTKLEDSAMYFCASSEEGARVIQYFGAGTRLSVL.

This clonotype was found once. The chain combines TRBV6-1 with TRBJ2-4; D remains ambiguous. V gave up 8 bases and J gave up 0 bases, with 11 bases separating them. The germline gives CDR1 MNHNS, CDR2 SASEGT. This CDR3 is built from 14 residues. The CDR3 bases are TGTGCCAGCGAGGAGAGGTTAGCCAAAAACATTCAGTACTTC. Its translation: CASEERLAKNIQYF.

This chain uses TRBV7-2 with TRBJ2-5; possibly TRBD2 for D (5 bases). The CDR3 consists of 16 residues. Germline CDR1 is SGHTA and CDR2 is FQGNSA. V was cut by 4 bases and J by 3 bases, with 18 bases left in between. CDR3 sequence (DNA): TGTGCCAGCAGCTCTTCCCCGATAGCGAGGGAAGAGACCCAGTACTTC. Translated, it gives CASSSSPIAREETQYF.

The V gene is TRBV29-1, the J gene TRBJ1-2; tentative D call: TRBD1 (6 bases). Trimming stripped 4 bases from V and 2 bases from J, with 17 bases between. This CDR3 region has 15 residues. The germline CDR1 and CDR2 sequences are SQVTM and ANQGSEA. The DNA of the CDR3 is TGCAGCGTTGGGACAGTGAAGAGTGCGAACTATGGCTACACCTTC. Translated, it gives CSVGTVKSANYGYTF.

J is TRBJ2-7 and V is TRBV20-1, with TRBD2 as a possible D gene (6 bases). Germline V gene lookup returns CDR1 DFQATT and CDR2 SNEGSKA (reference sequence). V lost 7 bases and J 2 bases, leaving 12 bases between the germline ends. This CDR3 spans 12 amino acids. This CDR3 reads CSGREATYEQYF. The CDR3 DNA follows: TGCAGTGGCAGGGAGGCTACCTACGAGCAGTACTTC.

There are a few counts of this clonotype. The chain carries TRBV11-2 and TRBJ2-2, with a tentative D call TRBD1 (5 bases). This CDR3 contains 14 residues. V was cut by 5 bases and J by 1 base, with 8 bases left in between. Germline V gives CDR1 SGHAT, CDR2 FQNNGV. The CDR3 is CASSHRGNTGELFF. In DNA, the CDR3 is TGTGCCAGCAGCCATAGGGGGAACACCGGGGAGCTGTTTTTT.